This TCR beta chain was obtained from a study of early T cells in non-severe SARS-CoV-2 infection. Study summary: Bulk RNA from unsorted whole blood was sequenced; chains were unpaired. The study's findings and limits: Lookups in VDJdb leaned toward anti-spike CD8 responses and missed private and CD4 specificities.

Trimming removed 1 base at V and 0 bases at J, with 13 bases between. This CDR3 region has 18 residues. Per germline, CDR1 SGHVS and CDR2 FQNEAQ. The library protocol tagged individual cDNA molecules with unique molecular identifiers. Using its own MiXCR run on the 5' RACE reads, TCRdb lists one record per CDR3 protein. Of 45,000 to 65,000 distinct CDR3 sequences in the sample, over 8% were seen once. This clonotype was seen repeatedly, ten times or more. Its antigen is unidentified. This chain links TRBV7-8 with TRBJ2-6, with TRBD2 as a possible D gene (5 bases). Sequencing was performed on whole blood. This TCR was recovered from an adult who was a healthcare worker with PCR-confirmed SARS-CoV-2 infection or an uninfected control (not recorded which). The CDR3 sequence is CASSLDRGSSSGANVLTF. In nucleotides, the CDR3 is TGTGCCAGCAGCTTAGACCGGGGATCAAGCTCTGGGGCCAACGTCCTGACTTTC. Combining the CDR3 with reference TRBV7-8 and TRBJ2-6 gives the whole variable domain GAGVSQSPRYKVAKRGQDVALRCDPISGHVSLFWYQQALGQGPEFLTYFQNEAQLDKSGLPSDRFFAERPEGSVSTLKIQRTQQEDSAVYLCASSLDRGSSSGANVLTFGAGSRLTVL.